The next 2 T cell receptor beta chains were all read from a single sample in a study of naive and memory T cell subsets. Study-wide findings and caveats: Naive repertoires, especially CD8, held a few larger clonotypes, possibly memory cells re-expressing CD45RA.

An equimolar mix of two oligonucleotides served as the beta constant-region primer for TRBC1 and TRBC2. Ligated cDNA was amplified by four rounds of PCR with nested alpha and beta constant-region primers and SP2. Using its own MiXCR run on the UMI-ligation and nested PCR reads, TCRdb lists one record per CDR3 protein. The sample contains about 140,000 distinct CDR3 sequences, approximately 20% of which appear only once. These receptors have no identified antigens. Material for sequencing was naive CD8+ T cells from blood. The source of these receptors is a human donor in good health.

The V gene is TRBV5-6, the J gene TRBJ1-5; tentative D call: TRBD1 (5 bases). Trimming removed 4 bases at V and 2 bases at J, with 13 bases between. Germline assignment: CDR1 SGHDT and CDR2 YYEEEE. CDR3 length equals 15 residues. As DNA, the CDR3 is TGTGCCAGCAGCGAGGGACCCCTGGGCAATCAGCCCCAGCATTTT. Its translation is CASSEGPLGNQPQHF.

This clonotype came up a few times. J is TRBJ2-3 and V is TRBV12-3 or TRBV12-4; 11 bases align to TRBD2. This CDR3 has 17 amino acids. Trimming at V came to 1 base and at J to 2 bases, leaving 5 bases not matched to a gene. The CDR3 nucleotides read TGTGCCAGCAGTTTAGGACCGGGACTAGCGGACACAGATACGCAGTATTTT. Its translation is CASSLGPGLADTDTQYF.